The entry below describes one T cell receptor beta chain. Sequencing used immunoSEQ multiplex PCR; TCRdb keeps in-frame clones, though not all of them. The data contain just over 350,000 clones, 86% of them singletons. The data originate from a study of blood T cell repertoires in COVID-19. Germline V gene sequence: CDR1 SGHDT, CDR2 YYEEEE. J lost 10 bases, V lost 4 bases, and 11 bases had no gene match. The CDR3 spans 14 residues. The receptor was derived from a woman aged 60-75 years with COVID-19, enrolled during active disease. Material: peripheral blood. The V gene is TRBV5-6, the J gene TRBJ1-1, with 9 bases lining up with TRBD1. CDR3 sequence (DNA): TGTGCCAGCAGCCTACCGGGACAGGGTCGCCGAGCTTTCTTT. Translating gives CASSLPGQGRRAFF.